These 29 T cell receptor beta chains came from one sample sequenced in a study of blood T cell repertoires in COVID-19. Method: immunoSEQ multiplex PCR; TCRdb's copy keeps in-frame clones and lacks some. The data hold around 140,000 clones, with roughly 86% observed a single time. Sequencing used peripheral blood. These receptors were taken from a man in his 70s with acute or convalescent COVID-19.

The genes are TRBV10-3 and TRBJ2-4; perhaps TRBD2 as D (6 bases). Germline values: CDR1 ENHRY, CDR2 SYGVKD. Trimming pared 3 bases from V and 6 bases from J, leaving 18 bases between. CDR3 length equals 16 residues. The CDR3 bases are TGTGCCATCAGTGACCCCGGTCTAGCGTCGGGAAACATTCAGTACTTC. The encoded protein is CAISDPGLASGNIQYF.

V usage is TRBV4-2 and J usage is TRBJ1-4; D unclear. Germline CDR1 and CDR2: LGHNA and YNFKEQ. This CDR3 has 16 residues. V lost 0 bases to trimming and J lost 4 bases, with 12 bases between them. CDR3 in DNA: TGTGCCAGCAGCCAAGATAGGTGGGCCGATAATGAAAAACTGTTTTTT. This sequence encodes CASSQDRWADNEKLFF.

V usage is TRBV28 and J usage is TRBJ2-5, with D possibly matching TRBD2 (6 bases). The germline gives CDR1 MDHEN, CDR2 SYDVKM. The CDR3 length is 13 residues. With 5 bases removed from V and 5 bases from J, the gap between germline ends came to 12 bases. Here the CDR3 reads CASSRDFGETQYF. The CDR3 coding sequence is TGTGCCAGCAGTCGGGACTTTGGGGAGACCCAGTACTTC.

The rearrangement joins TRBV7-2 to TRBJ2-3; a weak D match, TRBD2 (6 bases). Per germline, CDR1 SGHTA and CDR2 FQGNSA. The V gene lost 5 bases and the J gene lost 3 bases, with 18 bases spanning the gap. The CDR3 is made up of 16 amino acids. The CDR3 DNA is TGTGCCAGCAGCCCTGTAGCGGAGAGAGGAACAGATACGCAGTATTTT. It translates to CASSPVAERGTDTQYF.

CDR3 sequence (DNA): TGTGCCACCAGTGGCCGCGGGGGGCAGGCAGATACGCAGTATTTT. This translates into CATSGRGGQADTQYF. V usage is TRBV24-1 and J usage is TRBJ2-3; 8 bases line up with TRBD2. Germline loops: CDR1 KGHDR, CDR2 SFDVKD. This CDR3 has 15 amino acids. Trimming removed 5 bases from V and 4 bases from J; junction bases left unmatched: 7.

The CDR3 loop reads CASSFLGLAGGETQYF. CDR3 in DNA: TGCGCCAGCAGCTTTTTGGGACTAGCGGGAGGGGAGACCCAGTACTTC. The V gene is TRBV5-1, the J gene TRBJ2-5, with 16 bases aligning to TRBD2. V lost 2 bases, J lost 5 bases, and 3 bases stayed unmatched. The CDR3 contains 16 residues. Germline loops: CDR1 SGHRS, CDR2 YFSETQ.

This chain connects TRBV7-9 to TRBJ1-6; 8 bases align to TRBD1. The CDR3 contains 14 residues. Trimming took 6 bases from V and 7 from J; bases not matched to a gene: 5. The V gene's germline CDR1 is SEHNR and CDR2 FQNEAQ (reference sequence). Here the CDR3 reads CASRPQGENSPLHF. DNA for the CDR3: TGTGCCAGCAGGCCACAGGGGGAGAATTCACCCCTCCACTTT.

This clone appeared a single time. The chain carries TRBV29-1 and TRBJ2-5; D possibly corresponds to TRBD1 (5 bases). Per germline, CDR1 SQVTM and CDR2 ANQGSEA. The CDR3 sequence is 11 residues long. V lost 4 bases and J lost 8, with 11 bases in between. For the CDR3, the DNA is TGCAGCGTTGTTGGCAGGGCAACCCAGTACTTC. Translating it yields CSVVGRATQYF.

The chain couples TRBV5-1 to TRBJ1-6; 9 bases map to TRBD1. Germline trimming cut 0 bases from V and 7 bases from J; bases unmatched to any gene: 17. The CDR3 extends over 20 amino acids. The germline V gene encodes CDR1 SGHRS and CDR2 YFSETQ. CDR3 amino acids: CASSLVTGQGNFGGNSPLHF. As DNA, the CDR3 is TGCGCCAGCAGCTTGGTGACAGGACAGGGGAACTTTGGAGGGAATTCACCCCTCCACTTT.

This chain links TRBV11-1 with TRBJ1-4; a weak D match, TRBD1 (5 bases). This CDR3 comprises 16 residues. V lost 1 base and J lost 5, with 14 bases in between. From germline, CDR1 is SGHAT and CDR2 FQDESV (reference sequence). CDR3 nucleotide sequence: TGTGCCAGCAGCTTAGGTCGCGACAGACGAAATGAAAAACTGTTTTTT. This translates into CASSLGRDRRNEKLFF.

The DNA for the CDR3 is TGTGCCAGCAGTTTTGGAAGGGGTGGTGAAAAACTGTTTTTT. Translated, it gives CASSFGRGGEKLFF. This chain uses TRBV27 with TRBJ1-4, with a weak D call TRBD1 (5 bases). V was pared by 3 bases and J by 7 bases, with 12 bases between. Germline assignment: CDR1 MNHEY and CDR2 SMNVEV (reference sequence). CDR3 length: 14 residues.

This clone occurred a few times. The chain employs TRBV24-1 and TRBJ2-3; D is perhaps TRBD2 (7 bases). The germline V and J ends were trimmed by 9 bases and 2 bases, with 20 bases remaining between them. CDR1 and CDR2 (germline): KGHDR, SFDVKD. The CDR3 runs 16 residues. The CDR3 bases are TGTGCCACCTCAAGGGGGGGGAGGGCCATCACAGATACGCAGTATTTT. It translates to CATSRGGRAITDTQYF.

On this clone: Other DNA sequences of this sample code for an identical CDR3. The V gene is TRBV5-1, the J gene TRBJ1-5; tentative D call: TRBD1 (5 bases). V lost 0 bases, J lost 1 base, and 8 bases lay in between. CDR3 length equals 15 residues. Germline CDR1 and CDR2: SGHRS and YFSETQ. CDR3: CASSLDGGSNQPQHF. The CDR3 nucleotides are TGCGCCAGCAGCTTGGACGGGGGGAGCAATCAGCCCCAGCATTTT.

This clone occurred once. The chain carries TRBV27 and TRBJ2-7; 11 positions match TRBD2. CDR1 MNHEY and CDR2 SMNVEV come from the germline V gene (reference sequence). V lost 5 bases, J lost 2 bases, and 11 bases stayed unmatched. There are 17 residues in the CDR3. The CDR3 protein is CASSPWTSGFRAYEQYF. CDR3 nucleotides: TGTGCCAGCAGTCCCTGGACTAGCGGGTTTAGGGCCTACGAGCAGTACTTC.

V usage is TRBV20-1 and J usage is TRBJ1-3, with TRBD1 matching over 7 bases. V lost 3 bases and J lost 1; bases outside the gene matches: 18. The CDR3 has 19 amino acids. Germline V gives CDR1 DFQATT, CDR2 SNEGSKA (reference sequence). The CDR3 is CSASDQGRGSDISGNTIYF. DNA for the CDR3: TGCAGTGCTAGTGATCAAGGCAGGGGGAGTGACATATCTGGAAACACCATATATTTT.

This chain connects TRBV7-2 to TRBJ2-3; possible D gene TRBD2, 5 bases. The CDR3 is 12 amino acids. CDR1 is SGHTA, CDR2 FQGNSA, per germline. The V gene lost 5 bases and the J gene lost 5 bases, with 8 bases spanning the gap. The CDR3 DNA follows: TGTGCCAGCAGCCCTGGGAGAGATACGCAGTATTTT. This encodes CASSPGRDTQYF.

The chain uses TRBV15 and TRBJ1-2; 8 positions match TRBD1. J lost 4 bases, V lost 2 bases, and 6 bases had no gene match. This CDR3 is built from 15 residues. CDR1 is LNHNV, CDR2 YYDKDF, per germline (reference sequence). CDR3 bases: TGTGCCACCAGCAGACCACAGGGGGAGGTCTATGGCTACACCTTC. The encoded protein is CATSRPQGEVYGYTF.

J is TRBJ1-3 and V is TRBV7-6, with 12 bases lining up with TRBD1. J gave up 2 bases and V 3 bases, and 2 bases lay outside the gene matches. Germline V CDR1 and CDR2: SGHVS, FNYEAQ. This CDR3 region has 16 residues. CDR3 loop: CASSFRDRGPGNTIYF. CDR3 bases: TGTGCCAGCAGCTTTAGGGACAGGGGGCCTGGAAACACCATATATTTT.

This clone was seen only once. The CDR3 DNA is TGTGCCAGCAGGAGGGGGCAGAGAGGGGATCAGCCCCAGCATTTT. This gives the protein CASRRGQRGDQPQHF. V gene TRBV6-5 combines with J gene TRBJ1-5, with 7 bases fitting TRBD1. V was pared by 6 bases and J by 5 bases, with 10 bases of the junction left unmatched. This CDR3 spans 15 amino acids. The germline gives CDR1 MNHEY, CDR2 SVGAGI.

CDR3 sequence: CAISRGQGPGTGELFF. The CDR3 bases are TGTGCCATCAGTCGAGGACAGGGCCCAGGGACCGGGGAGCTGTTTTTT. The J gene is TRBJ2-2, the V gene TRBV10-3; 8 bases map to TRBD1. Germline loops: CDR1 ENHRY, CDR2 SYGVKD. This CDR3 spans 16 amino acids. The J segment lost 5 bases and the V segment lost 5 bases, leaving 10 bases of the junction unmatched.

The V call is TRBV5-1, the J call TRBJ1-1; D might be TRBD1 (5 bases). Trimming stripped 4 bases from V and 4 bases from J, with 11 bases between. Germline V gene data show CDR1 as SGHRS and CDR2 as YFSETQ. This CDR3 spans 13 amino acids. In DNA form, the CDR3 reads TGCGCCAGCAGCCCTGGCGGGGGCACTGAAGCTTTCTTT. This codes for CASSPGGGTEAFF.

The chain couples TRBV29-1 to TRBJ2-5; possibly TRBD1 for D (6 bases). Germline V gene lookup returns CDR1 SQVTM and CDR2 ANQGSEA. The length of the CDR3 is 15 residues. Deletions cut 6 bases from V and 3 bases from J, with 20 bases between. Written as DNA, the CDR3 is TGCAGCGTGCAGGATGACGGACAGTCTAAAGAGACCCAGTACTTC. Its protein product is CSVQDDGQSKETQYF. The variable domain in full, with the rest retrieved from reference TRBV29-1 and TRBJ2-5, is SAVISQKPSRDICQRGTSLTIQCQVDSQVTMMFWYRQQPGQSLTLIATANQGSEATYESGFVIDKFPISRPNLTFSTLTVSNMSPEDSSIYLCSVQDDGQSKETQYFGPGTRLLVL.

The chain employs TRBV11-1 and TRBJ1-2, with D perhaps TRBD1 (5 bases). CDR3 length equals 12 residues. V was trimmed by 10 bases and J by 6 bases, leaving 15 bases between them. Germline V gives CDR1 SGHAT, CDR2 FQDESV (reference sequence). CDR3 nucleotide sequence: TGTGCCACCGGGGGACCGCTGGATGGCTACACCTTC. Its protein product is CATGGPLDGYTF.

The chain links TRBV5-4 to TRBJ1-1; weak D call: TRBD1 (5 bases). Trimming took off 4 bases at V and 4 bases at J, with 14 bases between the two ends. The V gene's germline CDR1 is SGHNT and CDR2 YYREEE (reference sequence). The CDR3 is made up of 14 amino acids. The CDR3 reads CASSQGVGGTEAFF. The DNA for the CDR3 is TGTGCCAGCAGCCAGGGTGTGGGGGGCACTGAAGCTTTCTTT.

The CDR3 loop reads CATSDGGLGRQETQYF. Written as DNA, the CDR3 is TGTGCCACCAGTGATGGGGGACTAGGGAGACAAGAGACCCAGTACTTC. This chain connects TRBV24-1 to TRBJ2-5, with TRBD2 matching over 8 bases. There are 16 residues in the CDR3. Germline V gives CDR1 KGHDR, CDR2 SFDVKD. V dropped 3 bases and J dropped 2; count of bases not matched to a gene: 7.

The table lists this clone with a count of one. The chain links TRBV7-2 to TRBJ2-3; maybe TRBD1 (5 bases). The CDR3 is 13 amino acids. Trimming took 6 bases from V and 3 from J, leaving 10 bases between them. Looked up from germline, CDR1 is SGHTA and CDR2 is FQGNSA. The CDR3 DNA is TGTGCCAGCAGTGCGAGACAGACAGATACGCAGTATTTT. Translation gives CASSARQTDTQYF.

This clone was seen once. The CDR3 is CASSHVTGIPGYTF. CDR3 coding DNA: TGTGCCAGCAGCCACGTCACAGGGATCCCTGGCTACACCTTC. The chain uses TRBV3-1 (or the pseudogene TRBV3-2) and TRBJ1-2; D perhaps matches TRBD1 (6 bases). CDR3 length: 14 amino acids. CDR1 and CDR2 from the germline V gene are LGHDT and YNNKEL (reference sequence). V was trimmed by 3 bases and J by 7 bases, leaving 15 bases between them.

This rearrangement joins TRBV7-9 to TRBJ1-2, with TRBD1 matching 9 bases. CDR3 length: 15 residues. With V trimmed by 5 bases and J by 7 bases, 11 bases remained unmatched. CDR1 is SEHNR and CDR2 is FQNEAQ in the germline V gene (reference sequence). The CDR3 nucleotides are TGTGCCAGCAGCCCCCGGGACAGGGCTCTTTCTGGCTACACCTTC. Its translation is CASSPRDRALSGYTF.

The genes are TRBV27 and TRBJ2-4, with TRBD2 as a possible D gene (5 bases). This CDR3 spans 16 amino acids. Germline V gene sequence: CDR1 MNHEY, CDR2 SMNVEV (reference sequence). V lost 5 bases and J lost 9, with 23 bases in between. This CDR3 is CASSLSSGHGIGIQYF. In DNA form, the CDR3 reads TGTGCCAGCAGTCTCTCGAGTGGTCACGGGATCGGCATTCAGTACTTC.